This TCR beta chain comes out of a study of healthy donors' naive CD4 and CD8 T cells. Study overall: For TCR alpha, new primers spanned all functional IMGT alpha genes. Findings of the study overall: Positive CDR3 charge linked to CD4+ cells, negative to CD8+ cells. Naive CD4+ and CD8+ cells reportedly differed in usage of most V and J genes.

In regard to this clonotype: What it binds is not known.

CDR1 and CDR2 from the germline V gene are SQVTM and ANQGSEA. There are 12 residues in the CDR3. Each TCR library used 500 ng of total RNA and a linear amplification protocol. TCRdb re-analysed the reads in MiXCR, keeping a single row per CDR3 protein. The data show about 180,000 distinct CDR3 sequences, 65% to 75% seen once. The clonotype was recovered from a pool of human donors in good health; the sample pools cells from several healthy donors. Sequencing was performed on naive CD4+ and CD8+ T cells sorted from blood, pooled from several donors. The gene calls are TRBV29-1 and TRBJ2-1; 8 nucleotides match TRBD2. CDR3 nucleotides: TGCAGTGCTAGACTAGCGATGGTCGAGCAGTTCTTC. Translating it yields CSARLAMVEQFF.